This T cell receptor (beta chain) was recovered during a study of post-analysis software for immune sequencing data. At the level of the study: The study covered relapsing-remitting, secondary progressive and progressive-relapsing courses of multiple sclerosis. General observations from the study: Batch-matched samples strongly co-clustered by F measure. Controls had lower frequencies than patients of about 5 TRBV segments, which included TRBV5-6, TRBV5-1 and TRBV20-1. Normalized Chao1 diversity was significantly lower in multiple sclerosis patients than in controls.

Unique molecular identifiers were carried by the TCR beta cDNA libraries. One entry per CDR3 protein, called by TCRdb with MiXCR from the PCR reads. The data contain almost 700,000 distinct CDR3 sequences, 59% of them seen just once; the ten biggest clones take up about 10%. About this clonotype: The target antigen is unknown.

J was trimmed by 4 bases and V by 8 bases; bases with no gene match: 5. This CDR3 is built from 16 residues. The sequenced sample consisted of blood. The genes are TRBV12-3 or TRBV12-4 and TRBJ2-1, with 16 bases fitting TRBD2. The TCR was taken from a girl aged 2-10 years with multiple sclerosis. In DNA, the CDR3 is TGTGCCAGCTGCGGGACTAGCGGGGGGGTGTACAATGAGCAGTTCTTC. This encodes CASCGTSGGVYNEQFF.